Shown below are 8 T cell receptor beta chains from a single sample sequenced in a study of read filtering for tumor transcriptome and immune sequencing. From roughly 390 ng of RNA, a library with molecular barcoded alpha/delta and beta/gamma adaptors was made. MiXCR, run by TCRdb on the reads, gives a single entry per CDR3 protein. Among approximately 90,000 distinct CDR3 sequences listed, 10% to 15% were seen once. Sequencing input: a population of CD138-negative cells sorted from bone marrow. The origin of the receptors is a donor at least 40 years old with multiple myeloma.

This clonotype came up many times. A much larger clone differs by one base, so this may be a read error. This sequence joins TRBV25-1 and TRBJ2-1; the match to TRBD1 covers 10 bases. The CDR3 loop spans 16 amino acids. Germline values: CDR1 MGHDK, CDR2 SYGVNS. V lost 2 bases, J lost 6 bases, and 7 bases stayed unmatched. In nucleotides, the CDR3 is TGTGCCAGCAGTGAAACCGGGACAGGGGCCCTCAATGAGCAGTTCTTC. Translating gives CASSETGTGALNEQFF.

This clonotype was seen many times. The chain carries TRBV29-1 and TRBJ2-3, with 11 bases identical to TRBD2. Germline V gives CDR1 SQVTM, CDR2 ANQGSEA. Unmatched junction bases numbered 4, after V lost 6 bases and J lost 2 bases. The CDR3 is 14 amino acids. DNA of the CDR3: TGCAGCGTGGTAGCGGGAGGGATCACAGATACGCAGTATTTT. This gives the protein CSVVAGGITDTQYF.

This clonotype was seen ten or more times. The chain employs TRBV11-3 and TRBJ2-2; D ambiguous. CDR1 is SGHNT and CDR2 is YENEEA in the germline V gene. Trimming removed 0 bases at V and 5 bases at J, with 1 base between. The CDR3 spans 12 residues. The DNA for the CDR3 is TGTGCCAGCAGCTTAGAAACCGGGGAGCTGTTTTTT. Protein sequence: CASSLETGELFF.

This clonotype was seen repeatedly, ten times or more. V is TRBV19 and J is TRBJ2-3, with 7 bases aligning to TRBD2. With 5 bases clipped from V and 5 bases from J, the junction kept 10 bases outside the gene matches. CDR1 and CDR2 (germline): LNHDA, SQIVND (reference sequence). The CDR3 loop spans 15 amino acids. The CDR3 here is CASSPGSLAGDTQYF. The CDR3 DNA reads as TGTGCCAGTAGTCCAGGTTCGTTAGCGGGAGATACGCAGTATTTT. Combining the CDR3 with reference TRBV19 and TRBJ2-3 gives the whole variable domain DGGITQSPKYLFRKEGQNVTLSCEQNLNHDAMYWYRQDPGQGLRLIYYSQIVNDFQKGDIAEGYSVSREKKESFPLTVTSAQKNPTAFYLCASSPGSLAGDTQYFGPGTRLTVL.

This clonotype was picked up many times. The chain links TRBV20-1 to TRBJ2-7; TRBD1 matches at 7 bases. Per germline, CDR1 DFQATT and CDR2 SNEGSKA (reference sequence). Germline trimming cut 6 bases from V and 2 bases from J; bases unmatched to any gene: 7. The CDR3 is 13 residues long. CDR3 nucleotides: TGCAGTGCCGTACCCGGGACAGCCTACGAGCAGTACTTC. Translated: CSAVPGTAYEQYF.

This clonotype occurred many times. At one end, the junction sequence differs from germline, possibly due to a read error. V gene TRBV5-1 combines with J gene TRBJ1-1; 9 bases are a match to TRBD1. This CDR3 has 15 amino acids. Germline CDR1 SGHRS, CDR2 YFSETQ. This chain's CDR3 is CACSLATGGNTEAFF. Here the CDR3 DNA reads TGCGCCTGCAGCTTGGCGACAGGGGGGAACACTGAAGCTTTCTTT.

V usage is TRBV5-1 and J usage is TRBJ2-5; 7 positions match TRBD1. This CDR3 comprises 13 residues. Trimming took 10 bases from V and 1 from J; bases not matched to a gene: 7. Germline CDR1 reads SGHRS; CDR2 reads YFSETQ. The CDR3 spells CAGKRTGQETQYF. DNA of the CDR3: TGCGCCGGCAAACGGACAGGCCAAGAGACCCAGTACTTC.

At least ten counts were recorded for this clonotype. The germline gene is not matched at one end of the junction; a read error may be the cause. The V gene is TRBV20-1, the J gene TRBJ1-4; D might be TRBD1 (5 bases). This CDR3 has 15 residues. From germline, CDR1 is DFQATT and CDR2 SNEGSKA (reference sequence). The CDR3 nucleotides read TGCAGTGCTAGAGATTTGGGACGACTGAATGGAAAACTGTTTTTT. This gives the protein CSARDLGRLNGKLFF.